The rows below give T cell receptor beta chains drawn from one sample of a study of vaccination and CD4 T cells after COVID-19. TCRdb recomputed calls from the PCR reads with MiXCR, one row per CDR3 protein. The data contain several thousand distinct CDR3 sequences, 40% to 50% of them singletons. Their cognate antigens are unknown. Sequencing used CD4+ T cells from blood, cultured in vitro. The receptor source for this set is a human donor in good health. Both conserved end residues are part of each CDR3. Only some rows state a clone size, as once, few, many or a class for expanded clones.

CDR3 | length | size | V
CASSTAGVDVLTF | 13 | . | TRBV19
CSANLGGGIYEQYF | 14 | . | TRBV20-1
CSARGTGGIYQPQHF | 15 | . | TRBV20-1
CASSSPLAGSPYEQYF | 16 | . | TRBV28
CSATPGGSITEAFF | 14 | . | TRBV20-1
CASSQERSNYGYTF | 14 | . | TRBV4-3
CASRVRQLNTEAFF | 14 | . | TRBV6-7
CATSRVGRGRKDYGYTF | 17 | few | TRBV15
CASSLGAGDGNQPQHF | 16 | . | TRBV4-2
CASRGRRSETPSGYGYTF | 18 | . | TRBV12-3/TRBV12-4
CAGGPSGSADTQYF | 14 | . | TRBV2
CASKPHGTEGSYGYTF | 16 | . | TRBV25-1
CASSRGTGGYEQYF | 14 | . | TRBV6-1
CASSLPGLASYEQFF | 15 | . | TRBV7-2
CASSYSGQGSSYNSPLHF | 18 | . | TRBV6-5
CASSLQKGGSTEAFF | 15 | few | TRBV7-2
CASSYRYEGWLPRSGANVLTF | 21 | . | TRBV6-2/TRBV6-3
CASSRGEGANNSPLHF | 16 | . | TRBV19
CASSPSGGTDTQYF | 14 | . | TRBV7-9
CSARAWDSSGANVLTF | 16 | few | TRBV20-1
CASSVVRVTGANVLTF | 16 | . | TRBV19
CASSGGLVGTYNEQFF | 16 | . | TRBV9
CASSRGNQPQHF | 12 | few | TRBV6-1
CASSPRQGGQRGYTF | 15 | . | TRBV19
CASSRDRALNTEAFF | 15 | . | TRBV19
CASSFRRGQGETQYF | 15 | . | TRBV7-2
CASSYIGAQGYTF | 13 | few | TRBV6-5
CASSFVGFDEQYF | 13 | . | TRBV28